A selection of T cell receptor beta chains follows, all from one sample in a study of chronic HIV infection and antiretroviral therapy. TCRdb independently ran MiXCR on the 5' RACE reads; one entry per CDR3 protein. The sample shows 40,000 to 60,000 distinct CDR3 sequences, under 20% of them seen only once. The sequencing sample was made of peripheral blood. The source is an adult who had HIV and had not received antiretroviral therapy, or was an uninfected healthy control (not recorded which). Both conserved end residues are part of each CDR3. The D gene is left open where the match is weak. Not all rows give a size; the values are once, few, many and, for expanded clones, a class.

d_call	v_call	j_call	clone_size	cdr3_aa	cdr3_nt
-	TRBV7-6	TRBJ1-2	-	CASSLAQGSYGYTF	TGTGCCAGCAGCTTAGCGCAGGGGAGCTATGGCTACACCTTC
TRBD2	TRBV11-2	TRBJ2-1	-	CASSLPAPASGRVREQFF	TGTGCCAGCAGCCTTCCCGCCCCGGCCAGCGGGAGGGTAAGGGAGCAGTTCTTC
TRBD2	TRBV29-1	TRBJ2-7	-	CSASLTGGEQYF	TGCAGCGCCTCCCTCACGGGGGGCGAGCAGTACTTC
-	TRBV6-2/TRBV6-3	TRBJ2-1	few	CASRRASSSYNEQFF	TGTGCCAGTAGAAGGGCCTCGAGCTCCTACAATGAGCAGTTCTTC
TRBD1	TRBV4-1	TRBJ2-5	few	CASSRGQGALLETQYF	TGCGCCAGCAGCCGGGGACAGGGGGCGCTTCTGGAGACCCAGTACTTC
-	TRBV7-6	TRBJ1-1	many	CASSLEGLNTEAFF	TGTGCCAGCAGCTTAGAGGGGTTGAACACTGAAGCTTTCTTT
TRBD2	TRBV29-1	TRBJ2-1	-	CSVRILAGGSFF	TGCAGCGTTCGAATTCTAGCGGGAGGATCGTTCTTC
TRBD2	TRBV2	TRBJ2-2	-	CASIRDYNTGELFF	TGTGCCAGCATTCGGGACTATAACACCGGGGAGCTGTTTTTT
-	TRBV5-8	TRBJ2-5	-	CASSLGLRIETQYF	TGTGCCAGCAGCTTGGGACTCCGAATAGAGACCCAGTACTTC
-	TRBV27	TRBJ1-4	-	CASSPDGTNEKLFF	TGTGCCAGCAGTCCGGACGGGACTAATGAAAAACTGTTTTTT
-	TRBV3-1	TRBJ1-3	many	CASSHGGQAGNTIYF	TGTGCCAGCAGCCATGGAGGGCAGGCAGGAAACACCATATATTTT
TRBD2	TRBV27	TRBJ2-7	few	CASSPSGRAPEQYF	TGTGCCAGCAGTCCTAGCGGGAGGGCTCCCGAGCAGTACTTC
-	TRBV28	TRBJ1-2	-	CASSPVEGAKDGYTF	TGTGCCAGCAGTCCTGTTGAGGGAGCAAAGGATGGCTACACCTTC
-	TRBV5-1	TRBJ1-4	few	CASSVDVPATNEKLFF	TGCGCCAGCAGCGTGGACGTACCTGCAACTAATGAAAAACTGTTTTTT
-	TRBV12-3/TRBV12-4	TRBJ2-7	-	CASRYRDTTYEQYF	TGTGCCAGCAGGTACCGGGACACTACCTACGAGCAGTACTTC
-	TRBV5-1	TRBJ1-1	-	CASSLDRGITEAFF	TGCGCCAGCAGCTTGGACAGAGGGATAACTGAAGCTTTCTTT
-	TRBV3-1	TRBJ2-7	-	CASSQDQLGRVTSEQYF	TGTGCCAGCAGCCAAGATCAGCTCGGCAGGGTAACCTCCGAGCAGTACTTC
-	TRBV6-1	TRBJ1-5	few	CASSGFRPQHF	TGTGCCAGCAGTGGGTTTCGGCCCCAGCATTTT